The 18 T cell receptor beta chains presented below share a single source sample, sequenced in a study of T cell changes during pregnancy in multiple sclerosis. TCRdb keeps only in-frame clones here, not all; method: immunoSEQ multiplex PCR. The profile shows 40,000 to 45,000 clones, about nine tenths of them singletons. Here the sequenced sample was CD4+ T cells from peripheral blood mononuclear cells, taken in the second trimester of pregnancy. These receptor sequences come from a female donor in good health, enrolled as a control in a pregnancy study.

This clone occurred a few times. The V and J genes are TRBV2 and TRBJ1-5; D uncertain. The CDR3 is made up of 15 amino acids. V was cut by 1 base and J by 0 bases, with 7 bases left in between. CDR1 SNHLY and CDR2 FYNNEI come from the germline V gene. CDR3 amino acids: CASSEDINSNQPQHF. The DNA for the CDR3 is TGTGCCAGCAGTGAAGACATAAATAGCAATCAGCCCCAGCATTTT.

The chain carries TRBV30 and TRBJ1-5, with a tentative D call TRBD1 (6 bases). Germline values: CDR1 GTSNPN, CDR2 SVGIG (reference sequence). The length of the CDR3 is 13 residues. V was cut by 1 base and J by 7 bases, with 11 bases left in between. The CDR3 region has the DNA TGTGCCTGGAGTGGAGGGGGGGGCCAGCCCCAGCATTTT. Translation: CAWSGGGGQPQHF. The variable domain in full, with the rest retrieved from reference TRBV30 and TRBJ1-5, is SQTIHQWPATLVQPVGSPLSLECTVEGTSNPNLYWYRQAAGRGLQLLFYSVGIGQISSEVPQNLSASRPQDRQFILSSKKLLLSDSGFYLCAWSGGGGQPQHFGDGTRLSIL.

The rearrangement joins TRBV7-3 to TRBJ2-3; D gene ambiguous. CDR1 is SGHTA and CDR2 is FQGTGA in the germline V gene. This CDR3 region has 14 residues. Trimming cost V 5 bases and J 6 bases, with 15 bases left between them. The DNA of the CDR3 is TGTGCCAGCAGCGCCCGCCCCGGAGTCGATACGCAGTATTTT. Its translation is CASSARPGVDTQYF.

The gene calls are TRBV5-1 and TRBJ2-7; maybe TRBD2 (6 bases). The CDR3 is made up of 11 amino acids. Germline lookup yields CDR1 SGHRS and CDR2 YFSETQ. Trimming pared 7 bases from V and 1 base from J, leaving 6 bases between. The CDR3 spells CASAGSYEQYF. Here the CDR3 DNA reads TGCGCCAGCGCGGGGTCCTACGAGCAGTACTTC. The full variable domain, with the rest looked up from reference TRBV5-1 and TRBJ2-7, is KAGVTQTPRYLIKTRGQQVTLSCSPISGHRSVSWYQQTPGQGLQFLFEYFSETQRNKGNFPGRFSGRQFSNSRSEMNVSTLELGDSALYLCASAGSYEQYFGPGTRLTVT.

This rearrangement joins TRBV30 to TRBJ1-3; tentative D call: TRBD1 (5 bases). CDR3 length: 14 residues. CDR1 GTSNPN and CDR2 SVGIG come from the germline V gene (reference sequence). V lost 5 bases, J lost 4 bases, and 15 bases lay in between. CDR3 region: CAWGPGQGGNTIYF. The DNA for the CDR3 is TGTGCCTGGGGACCTGGGCAGGGAGGAAACACCATATATTTT.

This chain uses TRBV9 with TRBJ2-7; 7 bases line up with TRBD1. Germline lookup yields CDR1 SGDLS and CDR2 YYNGEE. This CDR3 contains 15 residues. With V trimmed by 3 bases and J by 2 bases, 8 bases remained unmatched. This CDR3 is CASSGTGTAAYEQYF. DNA for the CDR3: TGTGCCAGCAGCGGAACCGGGACAGCGGCCTACGAGCAGTACTTC.

The chain couples TRBV6-1 to TRBJ2-5; 7 positions agree with TRBD2. The CDR3 runs 14 residues. Trimming removed 6 bases from V and 1 base from J; junction bases left unmatched: 5. The V gene's germline CDR1 is MNHNS and CDR2 SASEGT. The CDR3 loop reads CASRSRGVQETQYF. The CDR3 bases are TGTGCCAGCAGGAGCCGGGGGGTCCAAGAGACCCAGTACTTC.

The rearrangement links TRBV2 to TRBJ1-2; 10 bases are a match to TRBD1. Per germline, CDR1 SNHLY and CDR2 FYNNEI. V gave up 6 bases and J gave up 2 bases; unmatched junction bases: 6. This CDR3 contains 15 residues. CDR3 sequence: CASRRGTGENYGYTF. In DNA, the CDR3 is TGTGCCAGCAGGCGCGGGACAGGGGAAAACTATGGCTACACCTTC.

The chain uses TRBV15 and TRBJ1-6; possibly TRBD1 for D (5 bases). V was cut by 2 bases and J by 7 bases, with 9 bases left in between. The germline gives CDR1 LNHNV, CDR2 YYDKDF (reference sequence). This CDR3 is built from 14 residues. This CDR3 is CATSRQRGNSPLHF. The CDR3, as DNA: TGTGCCACCAGCAGACAACGGGGGAATTCACCCCTCCACTTT.

Only one count was recorded for this clone. V and J are TRBV7-9 and TRBJ2-1; D possibly corresponds to TRBD2 (6 bases). This CDR3 is built from 15 residues. Germline V lookup: CDR1 SEHNR, CDR2 FQNEAQ (reference sequence). V lost 5 bases, J lost 5 bases, and 16 bases lay in between. In DNA form, the CDR3 reads TGTGCCAGCAGCCCCGATCCGGGACTTAACAATGAGCAGTTCTTC. This translates into CASSPDPGLNNEQFF.

The CDR3 sequence is CASSLLLAGGNEQFF. The CDR3 DNA sequence: TGTGCCAGCAGTTTATTACTAGCGGGAGGAAATGAGCAGTTCTTC. The V gene is TRBV27, the J gene TRBJ2-1; 12 positions agree with TRBD2. V lost 1 base, J lost 7 bases, and 2 bases stayed unmatched. The V gene's germline CDR1 is MNHEY and CDR2 SMNVEV (reference sequence). CDR3 length: 15 residues.

This clone has only a few counts. The chain carries TRBV12-5 and TRBJ2-1, with 15 bases matching TRBD2. Germline V gene lookup returns CDR1 LGHNT and CDR2 FRNRAP. J was trimmed by 8 bases and V by 5 bases; bases with no gene match: 7. The CDR3 consists of 16 residues. CDR3 sequence (DNA): TGTGCTAGTGGTCCCACGGGACTAGCGGGGGGATATGAGCAGTTCTTC. Amino acids: CASGPTGLAGGYEQFF. The whole variable domain, remainder taken from reference TRBV12-5 and TRBJ2-1, is DARVTQTPRHKVTEMGQEVTMRCQPILGHNTVFWYRQTMMQGLELLAYFRNRAPLDDSGMPKDRFSAEMPDATLATLKIQPSEPRDSAVYFCASGPTGLAGGYEQFFGPGTRLTVL.

This clone was seen more than once but under ten times. V and J are TRBV20-1 and TRBJ2-5; no definite D call. The germline CDR1 and CDR2 sequences are DFQATT and SNEGSKA (reference sequence). CDR3 length: 11 residues. V lost 0 bases to trimming and J lost 7 bases, with 6 bases between them. The CDR3 DNA sequence: TGCAGTGCTAGAGACGTAGCGACCCAGTACTTC. This gives the protein CSARDVATQYF.

This clone was detected only once. The J gene is TRBJ2-7, the V gene TRBV5-1, with 8 bases identical to TRBD2. This CDR3 region has 15 residues. Germline V gives CDR1 SGHRS, CDR2 YFSETQ. V lost 1 base to trimming and J lost 3 bases; unmatched junction nucleotides: 6. CDR3 residues: CASSLFPGGSYEQYF. The CDR3 DNA reads as TGCGCCAGCAGCTTGTTTCCGGGAGGGAGCTACGAGCAGTACTTC.

The V and J genes are TRBV13 and TRBJ2-7; possibly TRBD2 for D (7 bases). In germline, CDR1 is PRHDT, CDR2 FYEKMQ (reference sequence). V lost 5 bases to trimming and J lost 6 bases, with 20 bases between them. This CDR3 has 15 amino acids. CDR3 in amino acids: CASSPRGGSGGEQYF. The DNA for the CDR3 is TGTGCCAGCAGCCCCAGGGGTGGATCGGGAGGCGAGCAGTACTTC.

This chain links TRBV27 with TRBJ1-5, with a weak D call TRBD1 (5 bases). The CDR3 totals 14 residues. The V end lost 6 bases, the J end lost 6 bases, and 15 bases lay between the germline ends. CDR1 MNHEY and CDR2 SMNVEV come from the germline V gene (reference sequence). CDR3 sequence: CASRLREGGQPQHF. The CDR3 nucleotides read TGTGCCAGCAGACTCAGGGAGGGAGGTCAGCCCCAGCATTTT.

The chain has TRBV7-9 and TRBJ1-1, with D tentatively TRBD1 (5 bases). V was trimmed by 5 bases and J by 0 bases, leaving 10 bases between them. From germline, CDR1 is SEHNR and CDR2 FQNEAQ (reference sequence). This CDR3 region has 14 residues. CDR3 loop: CASSRQGMNTEAFF. The CDR3 DNA reads as TGTGCCAGCAGCCGTCAGGGAATGAACACTGAAGCTTTCTTT.

The V call is TRBV5-6, the J call TRBJ1-5; D is unresolved. CDR3 length: 15 amino acids. The V gene lost 4 bases and the J gene lost 3 bases, with 14 bases spanning the gap. CDR1 is SGHDT and CDR2 is YYEEEE in the germline V gene. The CDR3 region has the DNA TGTGCCAGCAGCAAAGACACGTACCCCAATCAGCCCCAGCATTTT. Protein: CASSKDTYPNQPQHF.